These 5 T cell receptor beta chains were all obtained from the same sample, sequenced in a study of T cell repertoires in cytomegalovirus infection. MiXCR, applied by TCRdb to the reads, yields one record per CDR3 protein. Counted here are about 320,000 distinct CDR3 sequences, around a tenth occurring once; the ten biggest clones make up 3.5% to 4.5%. The sample was PBMCs. The receptors shown here come from a human donor in good health (CMV status not recorded). Some clones in this sample may be carry-over from other donors' samples.

This rearrangement joins TRBV6-6 to TRBJ1-1; perhaps TRBD1 as D (5 bases). This CDR3 has 13 amino acids. The V gene's germline CDR1 is MNHNY and CDR2 SVGAGI (reference sequence). The V end was cut by 2 bases, the J end by 8 bases, with 12 bases between. The CDR3 spells CASSYPDWGEAFF. CDR3 sequence (DNA): TGTGCCAGCAGTTACCCGGACTGGGGGGAAGCTTTCTTT.

This clonotype was counted ten times or more. The chain combines TRBV7-9 with TRBJ1-4; the match to TRBD1 covers 7 bases. Per the germline V gene, CDR1 is SEHNR and CDR2 is FQNEAQ (reference sequence). V dropped 5 bases and J dropped 0; count of bases not matched to a gene: 15. The CDR3 is 19 residues long. The CDR3 DNA reads TGTGCCAGCAGCGATTTCGAGGACAGGTCCTTTGCAACTAATGAAAAACTGTTTTTT. This encodes CASSDFEDRSFATNEKLFF.

There are a few counts of this clonotype. This chain connects TRBV18 to TRBJ1-5; D unclear. The CDR3 runs 14 residues. The germline V gene has CDR1 KGHSH and CDR2 LQKENI. V lost 1 base to trimming and J lost 8 bases, with 12 bases between them. The CDR3 DNA reads TGTGCCAGCTCACCACAGGGTCGTCCGGAGCCCCAGCATTTT. This sequence encodes CASSPQGRPEPQHF.

This clonotype was seen many times. The V call is TRBV7-2, the J call TRBJ2-1, with TRBD2 matching 13 bases. Germline V gene data show CDR1 as SGHTA and CDR2 as FQGNSA. This CDR3 has 16 amino acids. Trimming removed 2 bases from V and 8 bases from J; junction bases left unmatched: 6. Here the CDR3 DNA reads TGTGCCAGCAGCTTAAGACTAGCGGGAGGAGGGTATGAGCAGTTCTTC. Its translation: CASSLRLAGGGYEQFF.

The chain has TRBV30 and TRBJ2-7; 15 nucleotides match TRBD2. From germline, CDR1 is GTSNPN and CDR2 SVGIG (reference sequence). The V segment lost 3 bases and the J segment 5 bases; nucleotides outside the gene matches: 5. The CDR3 runs to 15 residues. In nucleotides, the CDR3 is TGTGCCTGGAGGTCAGGGACTAGCGGGAGGAACGAGCAGTACTTC. Its translation: CAWRSGTSGRNEQYF.